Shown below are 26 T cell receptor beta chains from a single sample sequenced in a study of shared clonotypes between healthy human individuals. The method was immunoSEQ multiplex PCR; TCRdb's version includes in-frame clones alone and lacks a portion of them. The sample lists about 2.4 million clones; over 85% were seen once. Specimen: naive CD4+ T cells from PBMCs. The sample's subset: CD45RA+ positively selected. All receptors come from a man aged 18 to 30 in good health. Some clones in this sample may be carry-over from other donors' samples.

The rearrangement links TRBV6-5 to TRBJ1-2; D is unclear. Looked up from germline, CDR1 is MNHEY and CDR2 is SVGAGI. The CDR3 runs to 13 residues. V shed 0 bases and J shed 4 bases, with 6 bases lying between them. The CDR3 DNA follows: TGTGCCAGCAGTTACTCACCCGTCTATGGCTACACCTTC. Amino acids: CASSYSPVYGYTF.

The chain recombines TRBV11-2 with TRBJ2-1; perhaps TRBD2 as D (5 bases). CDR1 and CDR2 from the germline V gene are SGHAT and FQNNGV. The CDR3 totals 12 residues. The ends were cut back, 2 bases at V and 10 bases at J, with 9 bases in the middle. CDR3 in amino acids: CASSLYGEEQFF. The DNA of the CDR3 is TGTGCCAGCAGCTTATACGGGGAGGAGCAGTTCTTC.

The CDR3 reads CASSDGLAAFLGATDTQYF. CDR3 nucleotide sequence: TGTGCCAGCAGCGATGGACTAGCGGCTTTTCTCGGGGCCACAGATACGCAGTATTTT. This sequence joins TRBV5-6 and TRBJ2-3; 10 bases match TRBD2. Germline values: CDR1 SGHDT, CDR2 YYEEEE. CDR3 length equals 19 residues. J lost 2 bases, V lost 4 bases, and 16 bases had no gene match.

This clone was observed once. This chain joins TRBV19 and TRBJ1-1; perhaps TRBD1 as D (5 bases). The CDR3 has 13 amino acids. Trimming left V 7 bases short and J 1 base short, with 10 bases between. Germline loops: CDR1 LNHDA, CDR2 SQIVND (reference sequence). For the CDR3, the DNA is TGTGCCAGTATCGCGAGGGGGAACACTGAAGCTTTCTTT. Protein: CASIARGNTEAFF.

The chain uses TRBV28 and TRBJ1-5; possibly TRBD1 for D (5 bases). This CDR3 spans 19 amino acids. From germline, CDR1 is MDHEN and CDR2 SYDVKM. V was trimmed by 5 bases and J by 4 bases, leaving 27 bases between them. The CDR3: CASSPFSLKTGRKNQPQHF. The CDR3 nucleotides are TGTGCCAGCAGTCCATTCTCCCTCAAGACGGGACGGAAAAATCAGCCCCAGCATTTT.

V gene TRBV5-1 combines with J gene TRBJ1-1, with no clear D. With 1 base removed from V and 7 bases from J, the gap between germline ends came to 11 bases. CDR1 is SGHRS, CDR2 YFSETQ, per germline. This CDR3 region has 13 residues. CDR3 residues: CASSLISSGEAFF. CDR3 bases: TGCGCCAGCAGCTTGATCAGCAGTGGTGAAGCTTTCTTT.

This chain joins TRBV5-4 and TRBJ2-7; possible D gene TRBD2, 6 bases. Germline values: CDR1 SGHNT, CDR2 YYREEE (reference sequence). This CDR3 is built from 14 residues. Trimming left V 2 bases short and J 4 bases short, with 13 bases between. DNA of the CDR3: TGTGCCAGCAGCTTTATCGCGGGGAGTTACGAGCAGTACTTC. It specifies CASSFIAGSYEQYF.

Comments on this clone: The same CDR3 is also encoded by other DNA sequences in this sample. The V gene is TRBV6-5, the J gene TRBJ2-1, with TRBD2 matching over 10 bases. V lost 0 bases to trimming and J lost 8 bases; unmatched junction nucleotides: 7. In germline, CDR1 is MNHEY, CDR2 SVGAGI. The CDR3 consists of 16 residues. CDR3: CASSYSSASGSYEQFF. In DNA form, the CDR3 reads TGTGCCAGCAGTTACTCTTCGGCTAGCGGGAGCTATGAGCAGTTCTTC.

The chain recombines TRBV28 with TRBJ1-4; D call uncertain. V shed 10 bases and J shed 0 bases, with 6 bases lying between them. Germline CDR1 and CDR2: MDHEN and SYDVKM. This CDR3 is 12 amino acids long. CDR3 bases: TGTGCCACCGAAACAACTAATGAAAAACTGTTTTTT. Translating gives CATETTNEKLFF. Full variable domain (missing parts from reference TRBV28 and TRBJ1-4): DVKVTQSSRYLVKRTGEKVFLECVQDMDHENMFWYRQDPGLGLRLIYFSYDVKMKEKGDIPEGYSVSREKKERFSLILESASTNQTSMYLCATETTNEKLFFGSGTQLSVL.

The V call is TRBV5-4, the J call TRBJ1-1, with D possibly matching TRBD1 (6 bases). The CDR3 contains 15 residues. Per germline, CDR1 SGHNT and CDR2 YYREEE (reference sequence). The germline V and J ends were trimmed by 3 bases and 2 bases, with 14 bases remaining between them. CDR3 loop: CASSSGGGGNTEAFF. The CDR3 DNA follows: TGTGCCAGCAGCTCGGGAGGCGGGGGCAACACTGAAGCTTTCTTT.

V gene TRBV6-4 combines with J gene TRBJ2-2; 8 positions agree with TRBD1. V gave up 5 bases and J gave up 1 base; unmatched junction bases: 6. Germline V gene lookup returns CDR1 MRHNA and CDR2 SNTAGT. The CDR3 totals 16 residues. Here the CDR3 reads CASSITGTGNTGELFF. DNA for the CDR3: TGTGCCAGCAGTATCACCGGGACAGGGAACACCGGGGAGCTGTTTTTT.

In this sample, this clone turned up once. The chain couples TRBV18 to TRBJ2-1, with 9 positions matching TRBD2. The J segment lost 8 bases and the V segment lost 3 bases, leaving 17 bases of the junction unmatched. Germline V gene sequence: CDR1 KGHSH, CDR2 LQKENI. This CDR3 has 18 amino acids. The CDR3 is CASSPYFGSGGRRDEQFF. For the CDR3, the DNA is TGTGCCAGCTCACCGTATTTTGGGAGCGGGGGGAGACGGGATGAGCAGTTCTTC. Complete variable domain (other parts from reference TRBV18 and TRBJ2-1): NAGVMQNPRHLVRRRGQEARLRCSPMKGHSHVYWYRQLPEEGLKFMVYLQKENIIDESGMPKERFSAEFPKEGPSILRIQQVVRGDSAAYFCASSPYFGSGGRRDEQFFGPGTRLTVL.

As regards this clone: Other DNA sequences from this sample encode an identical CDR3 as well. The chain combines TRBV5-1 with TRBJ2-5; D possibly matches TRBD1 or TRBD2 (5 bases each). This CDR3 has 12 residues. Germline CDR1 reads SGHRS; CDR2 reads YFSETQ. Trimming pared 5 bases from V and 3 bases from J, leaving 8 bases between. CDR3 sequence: CASRRGEETQYF. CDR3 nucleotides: TGCGCCAGCAGGAGGGGAGAAGAGACCCAGTACTTC.

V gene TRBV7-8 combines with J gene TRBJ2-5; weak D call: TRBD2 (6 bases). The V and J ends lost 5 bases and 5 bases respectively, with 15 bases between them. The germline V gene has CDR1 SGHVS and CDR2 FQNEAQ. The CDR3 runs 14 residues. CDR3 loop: CASSLLAGAETQYF. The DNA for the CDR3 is TGTGCCAGCAGCCTACTAGCCGGGGCGGAGACCCAGTACTTC.

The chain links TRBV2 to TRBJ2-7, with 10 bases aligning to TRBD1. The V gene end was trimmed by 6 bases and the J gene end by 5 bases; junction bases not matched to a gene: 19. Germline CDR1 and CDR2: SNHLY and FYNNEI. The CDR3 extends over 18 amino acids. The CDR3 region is CASSAAESAGTGDDEQYF. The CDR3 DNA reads TGTGCCAGCAGCGCGGCCGAGTCAGCCGGGACAGGGGACGACGAGCAGTACTTC.

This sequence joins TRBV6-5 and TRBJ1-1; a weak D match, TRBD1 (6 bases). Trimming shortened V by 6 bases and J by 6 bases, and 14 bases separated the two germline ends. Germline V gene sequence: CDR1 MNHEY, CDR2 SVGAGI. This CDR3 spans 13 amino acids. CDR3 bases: TGTGCCAGCAGGGGCGGCGGGGGCCCTGAAGCTTTCTTT. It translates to CASRGGGGPEAFF.

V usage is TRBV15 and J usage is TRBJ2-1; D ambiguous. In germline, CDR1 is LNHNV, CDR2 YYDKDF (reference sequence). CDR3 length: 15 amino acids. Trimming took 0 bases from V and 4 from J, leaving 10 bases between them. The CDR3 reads CATSRDPAPYNEQFF. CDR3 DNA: TGTGCCACCAGCAGAGATCCGGCGCCGTACAATGAGCAGTTCTTC.

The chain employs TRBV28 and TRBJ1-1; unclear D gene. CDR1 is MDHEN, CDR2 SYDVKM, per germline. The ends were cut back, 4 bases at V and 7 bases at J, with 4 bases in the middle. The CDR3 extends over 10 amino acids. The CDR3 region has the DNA TGTGCCAGCAGTTCGGTTGAAGCTTTCTTT. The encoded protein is CASSSVEAFF.

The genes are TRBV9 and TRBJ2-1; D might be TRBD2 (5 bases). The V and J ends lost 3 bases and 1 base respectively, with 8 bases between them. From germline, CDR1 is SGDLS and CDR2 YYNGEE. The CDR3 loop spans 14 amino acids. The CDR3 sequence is CASSERPSYNEQFF. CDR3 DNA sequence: TGTGCCAGCAGCGAGCGGCCTTCCTACAATGAGCAGTTCTTC. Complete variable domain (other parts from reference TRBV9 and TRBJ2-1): DSGVTQTPKHLITATGQRVTLRCSPRSGDLSVYWYQQSLDQGLQFLIQYYNGEERAKGNILERFSAQQFPDLHSELNLSSLELGDSALYFCASSERPSYNEQFFGPGTRLTVL.

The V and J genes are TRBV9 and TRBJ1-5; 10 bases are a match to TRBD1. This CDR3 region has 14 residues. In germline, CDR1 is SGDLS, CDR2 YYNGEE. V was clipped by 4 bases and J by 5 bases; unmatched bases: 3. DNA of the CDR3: TGTGCCAGCAGCCGGGACAGGGGAGATCAGCCCCAGCATTTT. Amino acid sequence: CASSRDRGDQPQHF.

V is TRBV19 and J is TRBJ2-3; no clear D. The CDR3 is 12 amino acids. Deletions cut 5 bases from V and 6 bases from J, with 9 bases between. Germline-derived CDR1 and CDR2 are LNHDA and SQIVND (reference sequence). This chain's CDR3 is CASSFAADTQYF. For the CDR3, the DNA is TGTGCCAGTAGTTTCGCGGCGGATACGCAGTATTTT.

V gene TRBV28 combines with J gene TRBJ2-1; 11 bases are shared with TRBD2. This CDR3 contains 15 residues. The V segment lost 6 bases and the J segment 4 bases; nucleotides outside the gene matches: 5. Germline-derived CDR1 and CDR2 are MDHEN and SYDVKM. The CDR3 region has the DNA TGTGCCAGCAGCAAACTAGCGGGAGCATACAATGAGCAGTTCTTC. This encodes CASSKLAGAYNEQFF.

CDR3 nucleotides: TGCAGCGTTGACGGTCTTGGACTAGCGGGAGCAGATACGCAGTATTTT. Translated, it gives CSVDGLGLAGADTQYF. The chain is built from TRBV29-1 and TRBJ2-3, with 13 bases lining up with TRBD2. V was clipped by 3 bases and J by 4 bases; unmatched bases: 7. CDR3 size: 16 residues. Germline V gene sequence: CDR1 SQVTM, CDR2 ANQGSEA.

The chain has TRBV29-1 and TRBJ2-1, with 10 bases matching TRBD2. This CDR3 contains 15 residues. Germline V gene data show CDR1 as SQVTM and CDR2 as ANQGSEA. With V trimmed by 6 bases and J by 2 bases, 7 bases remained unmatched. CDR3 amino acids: CSVTSGPPPYNEQFF. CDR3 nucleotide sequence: TGCAGCGTGACTAGCGGGCCGCCCCCCTACAATGAGCAGTTCTTC.

CDR3 region: CASSNIPGQGAETQYF. The CDR3 nucleotides read TGTGCCAGTAGTAACATCCCGGGACAGGGGGCAGAGACCCAGTACTTC. J is TRBJ2-5 and V is TRBV19; 12 positions match TRBD1. The trim removed 4 bases at V and 4 bases at J, leaving 7 bases unmatched. Germline loops: CDR1 LNHDA, CDR2 SQIVND (reference sequence). This CDR3 contains 16 residues.

CDR3 sequence: CASSDSLSQDTQYF. The CDR3 bases are TGCGCCAGCAGTGACTCACTCAGTCAGGATACGCAGTATTTT. The rearrangement uses TRBV10-2 and TRBJ2-3; D gene uncertain. The CDR3 loop spans 14 amino acids. Germline V lookup: CDR1 WSHSY, CDR2 SAAADI. V dropped 3 bases and J dropped 6 bases, with 13 bases sitting between them.